One sample yielded the 13 T cell receptor beta chains listed below, sequenced in a study of shared clonotypes between healthy human individuals. Sequencing used immunoSEQ multiplex PCR; TCRdb keeps in-frame clones, though not all of them. The sample includes about 2,500,000 clones, around nine tenths of them seen just once. Sequencing was done on a sample of naive CD4+ T cells sorted from blood. As to subset: CD45RA+ positively selected. All receptors derive from a man in his late teens or twenties in good health.

This clone has more than one count but fewer than ten. The V call is TRBV5-1, the J call TRBJ2-7, with 9 bases lining up with TRBD2. Germline V gene lookup returns CDR1 SGHRS and CDR2 YFSETQ. Germline trimming cut 5 bases from V and 2 bases from J; bases unmatched to any gene: 5. The CDR3 contains 14 residues. CDR3 in amino acids: CASSGVAGAYEQYF. CDR3 bases: TGCGCCAGCAGTGGAGTAGCGGGAGCCTACGAGCAGTACTTC.

This chain links TRBV27 with TRBJ1-5; D perhaps matches TRBD1 (6 bases). This CDR3 has 14 amino acids. The germline CDR1 and CDR2 sequences are MNHEY and SMNVEV (reference sequence). The V gene lost 6 bases and the J gene lost 5 bases, with 14 bases spanning the gap. CDR3 in amino acids: CASSPGQPYQPQHF. The CDR3 DNA reads as TGTGCCAGCAGCCCCGGACAGCCGTATCAGCCCCAGCATTTT.

The rearrangement links TRBV18 to TRBJ1-1; D uncertain. The CDR3 covers 16 residues. V lost 4 bases, J lost 3 bases, and 18 bases lay in between. Per germline, CDR1 KGHSH and CDR2 LQKENI. The CDR3 coding sequence is TGTGCCAGCTCACTTGGCTCCGGCAGAAAATACACTGAAGCTTTCTTT. Protein product: CASSLGSGRKYTEAFF.

The chain employs TRBV5-5 and TRBJ2-3, with TRBD1 identical over 12 bases. The CDR3 is 16 amino acids. Germline V gene lookup returns CDR1 SGHKS and CDR2 YYEKEE (reference sequence). J was trimmed by 5 bases and V by 3 bases; bases with no gene match: 7. CDR3 in DNA: TGTGCCAGCAGCTCTCCGGGACAGGGGGCCCTAGATACGCAGTATTTT. Translation gives CASSSPGQGALDTQYF.

V and J are TRBV6-1 and TRBJ1-2, with D tentatively TRBD1 (5 bases). Germline V lookup: CDR1 MNHNS, CDR2 SASEGT. The germline V and J ends were trimmed by 1 base and 9 bases, with 15 bases remaining between them. This CDR3 spans 14 amino acids. The CDR3 DNA follows: TGTGCCAGCAGTGAAGATCAGGGTCCGGTGAGCTACACCTTC. Encoded protein: CASSEDQGPVSYTF.

This chain connects TRBV10-1 to TRBJ2-7, with 14 bases identical to TRBD2. The CDR3 is 15 residues long. With 4 bases clipped from V and 3 bases from J, the junction kept 2 bases outside the gene matches. Germline assignment: CDR1 WNHNN and CDR2 SYGVQD (reference sequence). This CDR3 reads CASSGGTSGSYEQYF. Written as DNA, the CDR3 is TGCGCCAGCAGTGGGGGGACTAGCGGGAGCTACGAGCAGTACTTC.

The chain joins TRBV19 to TRBJ1-1; D is ambiguous. Germline lookup yields CDR1 LNHDA and CDR2 SQIVND (reference sequence). The germline V and J ends were trimmed by 5 bases and 8 bases, with 12 bases remaining between them. There are 12 residues in the CDR3. CDR3 coding DNA: TGTGCCAGTAGTCCCCCAGACTCAGAAGCTTTCTTT. Its translation: CASSPPDSEAFF.

The V and J genes are TRBV19 and TRBJ2-6; D unresolved. CDR3 length: 15 amino acids. Germline loops: CDR1 LNHDA, CDR2 SQIVND (reference sequence). Deletions cut 6 bases from V and 0 bases from J, with 9 bases between. In DNA, the CDR3 is TGTGCCAGTAGCGAGACGGGCTCTGGGGCCAACGTCCTGACTTTC. This encodes CASSETGSGANVLTF.

V gene TRBV5-8 combines with J gene TRBJ2-2; 7 nucleotides agree with TRBD1. V gave up 4 bases and J gave up 0 bases; unmatched junction bases: 6. Germline CDR1 and CDR2: SGHTS and YDEGEE. The CDR3 has 16 residues. DNA for the CDR3: TGTGCCAGCAGCATGACAGGGACCACGAACACCGGGGAGCTGTTTTTT. It translates to CASSMTGTTNTGELFF.

CDR3: CASSLKTGLQETQYF. CDR3 sequence (DNA): TGTGCCAGCAGCTTAAAAACGGGTCTACAAGAGACCCAGTACTTC. The chain has TRBV7-6 and TRBJ2-5, with no clear D. Trimming left V 2 bases short and J 2 bases short, with 12 bases between. CDR1 and CDR2 (germline): SGHVS, FNYEAQ. This CDR3 contains 15 residues.

The gene calls are TRBV5-1 and TRBJ2-5; a possible D gene is TRBD1 (5 bases). This CDR3 has 15 amino acids. Trimming shortened V by 4 bases and J by 3 bases, and 16 bases separated the two germline ends. Germline assignment: CDR1 SGHRS and CDR2 YFSETQ. The CDR3 DNA sequence: TGCGCCAGCAGCCCCCGGTGGGGCCAAGAAGAGACCCAGTACTTC. Translating gives CASSPRWGQEETQYF. The full variable domain, in which reference TRBV5-1 and TRBJ2-5 provide the parts outside the CDR3, is KAGVTQTPRYLIKTRGQQVTLSCSPISGHRSVSWYQQTPGQGLQFLFEYFSETQRNKGNFPGRFSGRQFSNSRSEMNVSTLELGDSALYLCASSPRWGQEETQYFGPGTRLLVL.

CDR3 nucleotide sequence: TGCGCCAGCAGCCCGCTAGCGGGGAACACAGATACGCAGTATTTT. Protein sequence: CASSPLAGNTDTQYF. The genes are TRBV5-1 and TRBJ2-3; 9 positions match TRBD2. Germline trimming cut 4 bases from V and 2 bases from J; bases unmatched to any gene: 5. The V gene's germline CDR1 is SGHRS and CDR2 YFSETQ. CDR3 length: 15 amino acids.

The CDR3 spells CASSSLRFAGTGRGTEAFF. The CDR3 DNA reads TGTGCCAGCAGTTCACTTCGCTTCGCGGGGACAGGCCGAGGCACTGAAGCTTTCTTT. The J gene is TRBJ1-1, the V gene TRBV27; 8 bases match TRBD1. The V and J ends lost 4 bases and 4 bases, in that order; junction bases with no gene match: 20. CDR1 is MNHEY, CDR2 SMNVEV, per germline (reference sequence). This CDR3 contains 19 residues.